These 14 T cell receptor beta chains share one sample of origin, sequenced in a study of T cell responses to AZD1222 COVID-19 vaccine. Data came from immunoSEQ multiplex PCR; TCRdb stores just in-frame clones and leaves some out. This sample has 150,000 to 200,000 clones, with 90% to 95% found just once. The sequencing used peripheral blood, collected on day 0 of MenACWY control vaccination. These receptors came from an adult in good health.

V is TRBV6-1 and J is TRBJ2-1; 14 bases agree with TRBD2. In germline, CDR1 is MNHNS, CDR2 SASEGT. This CDR3 has 18 residues. The V gene end was trimmed by 4 bases and the J gene end by 2 bases; junction bases not matched to a gene: 7. The CDR3 coding sequence is TGTGCCAGCAGTGGGAGACTAGCGGGAGGGCCCACCTACAATGAGCAGTTCTTC. This sequence encodes CASSGRLAGGPTYNEQFF.

The rearrangement uses TRBV7-3 and TRBJ2-2; the D gene is possibly TRBD2 (6 bases). CDR3 size: 14 residues. CDR1 is SGHTA and CDR2 is FQGTGA in the germline V gene. The V and J ends lost 1 base and 6 bases respectively, with 9 bases between them. CDR3 sequence: CASSLSPSAGELFF. The DNA for the CDR3 is TGTGCCAGCAGCTTAAGCCCTAGCGCCGGGGAGCTGTTTTTT. The entire variable domain, with the rest obtained from reference TRBV7-3 and TRBJ2-2, is as follows: GAGVSQTPSNKVTEKGKYVELRCDPISGHTALYWYRQSLGQGPEFLIYFQGTGAADDSGLPNDRFFAVRPEGSVSTLKIQRTERGDSAVYLCASSLSPSAGELFFGEGSRLTVL.

The rearrangement uses TRBV30 and TRBJ1-3, with D hard to call. The CDR3 runs 12 residues. Germline V gene sequence: CDR1 GTSNPN, CDR2 SVGIG (reference sequence). V lost 7 bases, J lost 7 bases, and 14 bases lay in between. The DNA of the CDR3 is TGTGCCTTGGAGCGGGCGAGGAACACCATATATTTT. This gives the protein CALERARNTIYF.

The chain employs TRBV23-1 and TRBJ2-3; a weak D match, TRBD1 (6 bases). TRBV23-1 is classed as an ORF, of uncertain function. Deletions cut 2 bases from V and 0 bases from J, with 9 bases between. There are 15 residues in the CDR3. The CDR3 coding sequence is TGCGCCAGCAGTCAACTGACAGGTAGCACAGATACGCAGTATTTT. Translation gives CASSQLTGSTDTQYF.

The chain couples TRBV2 to TRBJ2-3; D not resolved. The CDR3 has 11 amino acids. V was trimmed by 7 bases and J by 2 bases, leaving 4 bases between them. In germline, CDR1 is SNHLY, CDR2 FYNNEI. The CDR3 nucleotides read TGTGCCAGCATAACCACAGATACGCAGTATTTT. This codes for CASITTDTQYF.

The J gene is TRBJ2-6, the V gene TRBV7-3, with 10 bases that match TRBD1. In germline, CDR1 is SGHTA, CDR2 FQGTGA. V was clipped by 5 bases and J by 3 bases; unmatched bases: 10. There are 18 residues in the CDR3. In DNA form, the CDR3 reads TGTGCCAGCAGCCAGTCCGGGACAGGGGTGTTTGGGGCCAACGTCCTGACTTTC. Its protein is CASSQSGTGVFGANVLTF.

The rearrangement uses TRBV12-3 or TRBV12-4 and TRBJ1-2; D ambiguous. The CDR3 is 13 residues long. Trimming stripped 6 bases from V and 0 bases from J, with 8 bases between. DNA of the CDR3: TGTGCCAGCAGCCTTAGATCTAACTATGGCTACACCTTC. Its translation is CASSLRSNYGYTF.

The chain links TRBV28 to TRBJ1-1; maybe TRBD1 (5 bases). CDR1 MDHEN and CDR2 SYDVKM come from the germline V gene. The CDR3 spans 14 residues. The V gene lost 6 bases and the J gene lost 9 bases, with 20 bases spanning the gap. Written as DNA, the CDR3 is TGTGCCAGCAGAAGGCGAGCGCAGGGACTGCAAGCTTTCTTT. It yields the protein CASRRRAQGLQAFF.

The rearrangement joins TRBV27 to TRBJ1-6, with D possibly TRBD1 on 5 matching bases. Looked up from germline, CDR1 is MNHEY and CDR2 is SMNVEV (reference sequence). CDR3 length equals 14 residues. V lost 3 bases and J 10 bases, leaving 13 bases between the germline ends. The CDR3 reads CASSFGGIGSPLHF. CDR3 DNA: TGTGCCAGCAGTTTTGGGGGGATCGGGTCACCCCTCCACTTT.

The V and J genes are TRBV2 and TRBJ1-1; D is unresolved. V was shortened by 6 bases and J by 3 bases, with 11 bases between the two germline ends. The CDR3 is 13 residues long. Per germline, CDR1 SNHLY and CDR2 FYNNEI. The CDR3 sequence is CASRSDRHTEAFF. CDR3 DNA sequence: TGTGCCAGCAGATCGGACCGGCACACTGAAGCTTTCTTT.

J is TRBJ1-1 and V is TRBV19; D is uncertain. The V gene lost 5 bases and the J gene lost 1 base, with 14 bases spanning the gap. The CDR3 loop spans 15 amino acids. Germline V gene lookup returns CDR1 LNHDA and CDR2 SQIVND (reference sequence). The CDR3 coding sequence is TGTGCCAGTAGTGCGGGTCTGGTTGGGAACACTGAAGCTTTCTTT. Amino acids: CASSAGLVGNTEAFF.

This clone appeared once. The rearrangement links TRBV27 to TRBJ2-7; 13 nucleotides match TRBD2. Germline V gene data show CDR1 as MNHEY and CDR2 as SMNVEV (reference sequence). Unmatched junction bases numbered 2, after V lost 7 bases and J lost 5 bases. The CDR3 has 13 residues. Here the CDR3 reads CASKLAGGHEQYF. The CDR3 DNA follows: TGTGCCAGCAAACTAGCGGGAGGGCACGAGCAGTACTTC.

This chain joins TRBV29-1 and TRBJ2-1; possibly TRBD2 for D (7 bases). This CDR3 is built from 13 residues. V lost 6 bases, J lost 12 bases, and 21 bases lay in between. Germline CDR1 reads SQVTM; CDR2 reads ANQGSEA. The CDR3 protein is CSVGEGGAVGQFF. The CDR3 DNA reads TGCAGCGTGGGCGAAGGGGGGGCGGTTGGGCAGTTCTTC.

About this clone: In the same sample, other DNA sequences code for this CDR3. The chain joins TRBV10-3 to TRBJ2-2; maybe TRBD1 (6 bases). V was trimmed by 3 bases and J by 1 base, leaving 9 bases between them. CDR3 size: 15 residues. Germline V gives CDR1 ENHRY, CDR2 SYGVKD. The CDR3 reads CAISELTGNTGELFF. DNA of the CDR3: TGTGCCATCAGTGAACTGACAGGGAACACCGGGGAGCTGTTTTTT.